Described below is a single T cell receptor (beta chain) sequence and its context. Regarding treatment: around 19 received Ad26.COV2.S at low or high dose, single or two shots; about 5 received placebo; per-sample allocation not given. Sampling occurred on day 63 after the first vaccine or placebo injection. The source of the sample is a study of Ad26.COV2.S vaccination and SARS-CoV-2 variants. Whole-study context: Intramuscular Ad26.COV2.S doses were given once or twice, 56 days apart.

The protocol was immunoSEQ multiplex PCR, while the TCRdb copy is restricted to in-frame clones and leaves out a portion. Among around 450,000 clones listed, 80% to 90% were seen once. The germline gives CDR1 MGHRA, CDR2 YSYEKL. V gave up 4 bases and J gave up 4 bases, with 25 bases separating them. This CDR3 spans 18 amino acids. The sequencing here drew on peripheral blood, taken in a trial of Ad26.COV2.S vaccine versus placebo. This chain uses TRBV4-1 with TRBJ1-1; D remains unclear. The TCR originated in a person between 18 and 59 years old who received the Ad26.COV2.S COVID-19 vaccine or a placebo. The DNA of the CDR3 is TGCGCCAGCAGCCGAATCACCCGGGAGGGAAAAAAGGGCACTGAAGCTTTCTTT. This encodes CASSRITREGKKGTEAFF.